Shown below are 21 T cell receptor beta chains from a single sample sequenced in a study of cytomegalovirus exposure and HLA in healthy donors. Clones were sequenced by immunoSEQ multiplex PCR, and TCRdb holds only the in-frame ones, with some missing. The table shows about 57,000 clones, with around 90% occurring only once. The sequencing input was PBMCs. Source of these receptors: a woman under 30 in good health and CMV-seronegative.

This chain links TRBV28 with TRBJ2-5, with D maybe TRBD2 (5 bases). V gave up 6 bases and J gave up 1 base, with 9 bases separating them. CDR1 is MDHEN and CDR2 is SYDVKM in the germline V gene. This CDR3 has 13 residues. The CDR3 DNA is TGTGCCAGCAGCGCTAGCAGCCAAGAGACCCAGTACTTC. This encodes CASSASSQETQYF. The whole variable domain, filled in from reference TRBV28 and TRBJ2-5, reads DVKVTQSSRYLVKRTGEKVFLECVQDMDHENMFWYRQDPGLGLRLIYFSYDVKMKEKGDIPEGYSVSREKKERFSLILESASTNQTSMYLCASSASSQETQYFGPGTRLLVL.

The chain employs TRBV7-2 and TRBJ2-7; 10 positions agree with TRBD2. Trimming at V came to 5 bases and at J to 6 bases, leaving 10 bases not matched to a gene. Germline V CDR1 and CDR2: SGHTA, FQGNSA. The CDR3 loop spans 15 amino acids. The CDR3 reads CASSPASGRASEQYF. CDR3 coding DNA: TGTGCCAGCAGCCCAGCCAGCGGGAGGGCCAGCGAGCAGTACTTC.

The CDR3 DNA sequence: TGCGCCAGCAGCCCCGCGGGGTTGAACACTGAAGCTTTCTTT. Encoded protein: CASSPAGLNTEAFF. The chain has TRBV4-1 and TRBJ1-1; no clear D. V dropped 4 bases and J dropped 0 bases, with 9 bases sitting between them. Germline CDR1 MGHRA, CDR2 YSYEKL. There are 14 residues in the CDR3.

This clone is large (0.1 to 1%) by share. V is TRBV28 and J is TRBJ1-5; TRBD1 is a possible D gene (6 bases). The CDR3 is 16 amino acids. CDR1 MDHEN and CDR2 SYDVKM come from the germline V gene. Trimming took off 5 bases at V and 0 bases at J, with 14 bases between the two ends. For the CDR3, the DNA is TGTGCCAGCAGTCGCATCAGGGGATTTAGCAATCAGCCCCAGCATTTT. It yields the protein CASSRIRGFSNQPQHF.

The chain recombines TRBV15 with TRBJ2-7; 7 bases line up with TRBD2. The germline gives CDR1 LNHNV, CDR2 YYDKDF (reference sequence). V was pared by 5 bases and J by 1 base, with 2 bases of the junction left unmatched. The CDR3 is made up of 13 amino acids. The CDR3 sequence: CATSGLDSYEQYF. CDR3 DNA: TGTGCCACCAGCGGACTAGATTCCTACGAGCAGTACTTC.

This clone was detected only once. This rearrangement joins TRBV30 to TRBJ2-1, with D maybe TRBD1 (5 bases). The CDR3 has 14 amino acids. Germline-derived CDR1 and CDR2 are GTSNPN and SVGIG (reference sequence). Between the trimmed V and J ends, which lost 4 bases and 5 bases, there was a span of 15 bases. The CDR3 nucleotides read TGTGCCTGGATGACAAAGGGGCTTAACAATGAGCAGTTCTTC. It translates to CAWMTKGLNNEQFF.

This clone was found once. The chain uses TRBV7-6 and TRBJ2-1; TRBD2 might be the D (5 bases). This CDR3 is 12 amino acids long. The V gene lost 5 bases and the J gene lost 6 bases, with 8 bases spanning the gap. CDR1 and CDR2 from the germline V gene are SGHVS and FNYEAQ. The CDR3 reads CASSMDSNEQFF. The CDR3 bases are TGTGCCAGCAGCATGGACTCCAATGAGCAGTTCTTC.

This sequence joins TRBV6-1 and TRBJ1-1; TRBD1 is a possible D gene (6 bases). Germline CDR1 MNHNS, CDR2 SASEGT. V lost 6 bases to trimming and J lost 4 bases, with 18 bases between them. This CDR3 is built from 15 residues. The CDR3 sequence is CASRISGGAFTEAFF. The DNA of the CDR3 is TGTGCCAGCAGGATATCGGGGGGCGCTTTCACTGAAGCTTTCTTT.

The CDR3 protein is CVTDRGADTQYF. CDR3 DNA sequence: TGCGTTACAGACAGGGGAGCAGATACGCAGTATTTT. The chain has TRBV4-1 and TRBJ2-3; 8 bases are a match to TRBD1. The CDR3 runs 12 residues. From germline, CDR1 is MGHRA and CDR2 YSYEKL.

The chain uses TRBV4-1 and TRBJ1-5; D gene ambiguous. The CDR3 spans 14 residues. V was cut by 0 bases and J by 5 bases, with 8 bases left in between. In germline, CDR1 is MGHRA, CDR2 YSYEKL. CDR3 protein: CASSQDRSDQPQHF. As DNA, the CDR3 is TGCGCCAGCAGCCAAGACAGGTCGGATCAGCCCCAGCATTTT.

The rearrangement links TRBV19 to TRBJ1-5, with TRBD1 as a possible D gene (6 bases). The CDR3 extends over 14 amino acids. Germline lookup yields CDR1 LNHDA and CDR2 SQIVND (reference sequence). Trimming stripped 4 bases from V and 2 bases from J, with 9 bases between. For the CDR3, the DNA is TGTGCCAGTAGTACACAGGGTCGCAATCAGCCCCAGCATTTT. Translating it yields CASSTQGRNQPQHF.

This rearrangement joins TRBV5-6 to TRBJ2-2; D is unclear. The CDR3 is 12 amino acids. V was shortened by 4 bases and J by 4 bases, with 5 bases between the two germline ends. Germline V gene lookup returns CDR1 SGHDT and CDR2 YYEEEE. CDR3 amino acids: CASSIGTGELFF. DNA of the CDR3: TGTGCCAGCAGCATCGGCACCGGGGAGCTGTTTTTT.

With regard to this clone: The CDR3 does not end in the conserved phenylalanine or tryptophan, so this is likely a read error. The DNA is left out, because the CDR3 cannot be placed on it with certainty; the CDR3 is given as TCRdb lists it. CDR3 sequence reads: CASSSWTALDFV. V gene TRBV28 combines with J gene TRBJ1-1; the D call in the table, TRBD1, was not verified against the DNA. The germline CDR1 and CDR2 sequences are MDHEN and SYDVKM. The CDR3 spans 12 amino acids, including both terminal residues.

V is TRBV19 and J is TRBJ2-1; TRBD2 agrees at 9 bases. CDR1 is LNHDA and CDR2 is SQIVND in the germline V gene (reference sequence). V lost 5 bases and J lost 3; bases outside the gene matches: 5. The CDR3 length is 15 residues. CDR3 loop: CASSLIAGVYNEQFF. The DNA for the CDR3 is TGTGCCAGTAGTCTAATAGCGGGGGTCTACAATGAGCAGTTCTTC.

This chain links TRBV7-9 with TRBJ2-7; no clear D. Trimming stripped 1 base from V and 4 bases from J, with 11 bases between. The V gene's germline CDR1 is SEHNR and CDR2 FQNEAQ (reference sequence). There are 14 residues in the CDR3. CDR3 nucleotides: TGTGCCAGCAGCTTAGGTGCCAGCGCTTACGAGCAGTACTTC. As protein: CASSLGASAYEQYF.

With respect to this clone: The junction shows a germline mismatch at one end, possibly a read error. The sample carries other DNA sequences with the same CDR3. The rearrangement joins TRBV4-2 to TRBJ2-6; no definite D call. CDR1 is LGHNA, CDR2 YNFKEQ, per germline. The CDR3 spans 17 residues. The CDR3 protein is CASSQDGSVAGANVLTF. CDR3 in DNA: TGTGCCAGCAGTCAAGATGGTTCGGTAGCTGGGGCCAACGTCCTGACTTTC.

The chain is built from TRBV15 and TRBJ2-2; perhaps TRBD1 as D (5 bases). V was clipped by 3 bases and J by 4 bases, with 12 bases between them. Germline V gene lookup returns CDR1 LNHNV and CDR2 YYDKDF (reference sequence). The CDR3 loop spans 15 amino acids. CDR3 sequence: CATSRQTVSTGELFF. The CDR3 nucleotides read TGTGCCACCAGCAGGCAGACAGTGAGCACCGGGGAGCTGTTTTTT. Using reference TRBV15 and TRBJ2-2 for the parts outside the CDR3, the full variable domain is DAMVIQNPRYQVTQFGKPVTLSCSQTLNHNVMYWYQQKSSQAPKLLFHYYDKDFNNEADTPDNFQSRRPNTSFCFLDIRSPGLGDTAMYLCATSRQTVSTGELFFGEGSRLTVL.

The CDR3 DNA follows: TGTGCCAGTAGACTCGACAGGGCCCGTGAAAAACTGTTTTTT. Amino acid sequence: CASRLDRAREKLFF. The chain is built from TRBV19 and TRBJ1-4, with 7 bases lining up with TRBD1. J was trimmed by 7 bases and V by 6 bases; bases with no gene match: 8. This CDR3 region has 14 residues. CDR1 is LNHDA and CDR2 is SQIVND in the germline V gene (reference sequence).

The chain combines TRBV4-1 with TRBJ2-7; perhaps TRBD1 as D (6 bases). Looked up from germline, CDR1 is MGHRA and CDR2 is YSYEKL. The CDR3 spans 14 residues. V shed 5 bases and J shed 3 bases, with 14 bases lying between them. CDR3 bases: TGCGCCAGCAGCGAAGTGACAGGAGACTACGAGCAGTACTTC. Amino acids: CASSEVTGDYEQYF.

The chain uses TRBV15 and TRBJ2-2, with D possibly matching TRBD2 (7 bases). Per the germline V gene, CDR1 is LNHNV and CDR2 is YYDKDF (reference sequence). There are 20 residues in the CDR3. The germline V and J ends were trimmed by 9 bases and 5 bases, with 34 bases remaining between them. CDR3 DNA sequence: TGTGCCACAAAGGGGGGGCGGGAAGGGCGCGGGCTCTCTTCAACCGGGGAGCTGTTTTTT. Encoded protein: CATKGGREGRGLSSTGELFF. Supplemented by reference TRBV15 and TRBJ2-2, the full variable domain reads DAMVIQNPRYQVTQFGKPVTLSCSQTLNHNVMYWYQQKSSQAPKLLFHYYDKDFNNEADTPDNFQSRRPNTSFCFLDIRSPGLGDTAMYLCATKGGREGRGLSSTGELFFGEGSRLTVL.

The rearrangement uses TRBV4-2 and TRBJ2-7, with 11 nucleotides matching TRBD2. V gave up 5 bases and J gave up 3 bases; unmatched junction bases: 9. The CDR3 has 16 residues. Germline assignment: CDR1 LGHNA and CDR2 YNFKEQ. The CDR3: CASSRDASGGIYEQYF. CDR3 nucleotide sequence: TGTGCCAGCAGCAGGGACGCTAGCGGGGGGATCTACGAGCAGTACTTC.